The clone carrying this T cell receptor beta chain was counted between two and nine times. No antigen is known for it. MiXCR was run by TCRdb on the 5' RACE reads, yielding one entry per CDR3 protein. The sample holds 80,000 to 100,000 distinct CDR3 sequences, around 5.8% seen once. CDR3 length: 13 residues. Trimming left V 5 bases short and J 6 bases short, with 10 bases between. CDR1 and CDR2 from the germline V gene are MNHEY and SMNVEV (reference sequence). The data are from a study of T cells after yellow fever vaccination. Study context: Researchers used SMART-Seq v4 Ultra Low Input to prepare fractions that had low cell numbers. The study, taken as a whole, reports: It was a small share of clonotypes that appeared in both CD4 and CD8 compartments. Weaker in magnitude, the secondary response showed a faster peak on day 5 versus 15.

The input for sequencing was CD8+ T cells sorted from PBMCs, taken 10 days after the yellow fever booster vaccination. This clonotype was sampled from a man younger than 30 who received the YFV17D yellow fever vaccine. The chain has TRBV27 and TRBJ2-2, with no clear D. In DNA form, the CDR3 reads TGTGCCAGCAGTCCTGATCGGGCCGGGGAGCTGTTTTTT. This sequence encodes CASSPDRAGELFF.